The text below deals with one TCR beta chain. No antigen is known for it. Germline assignment: CDR1 SGHDT and CDR2 YYEEEE. Trimming cost V 5 bases and J 3 bases; bases outside gene matches: 5. CDR3 size: 14 residues. Amplification used 60 Vbeta primers and 13 Jbeta primers. Clones were sequenced by immunoSEQ multiplex PCR, and TCRdb holds only the in-frame ones, with some missing. The table has about 170,000 clones, about three quarters seen once. This sample stems from a study of cytomegalovirus exposure and HLA in healthy donors. General observations from the study: Sequencing depth across donors, presence/absence analyses assumed, was roughly uniform.

The sequenced sample consisted of PBMCs. This clonotype originated in a woman in her forties or fifties in good health and CMV-seropositive. The chain employs TRBV5-6 and TRBJ2-7; 10 bases map to TRBD1. The CDR3 coding sequence is TGTGCCAGCAGGGGGACAGGGGACCGCTACGAGCAGTACTTC. It is translated as CASRGTGDRYEQYF.